This T cell receptor beta chain was sequenced in a study of T-cell memory formation after mild COVID-19. As for the study in general: Largely, TCR clusters stayed within a single donor.

V gave up 1 base and J gave up 3 bases; unmatched junction bases: 4. Germline V gives CDR1 SGHNT, CDR2 YYREEE (reference sequence). This CDR3 is 14 amino acids long. As concerns this clonotype: As yet, its antigen is unknown.

MiXCR, run by TCRdb on the 5' RACE reads, gives a single entry per CDR3 protein. The sample lists approximately 100,000 distinct CDR3 sequences, around 12% seen once, with around 26% in the top ten. Points from the study as a whole: Among clones peaking at day 37 in the second wave, SARS-CoV-2 specificity remained unconfirmed. Among clones contracting day 15 to 85, CD4/CD8 was balanced, whereas later expanders leaned CD4+.

Source material: PBMCs or a T cell subset sorted from them (not recorded which). This chain connects TRBV5-4 to TRBJ2-7; 7 bases align to TRBD1. The origin of this receptor is an adult woman who had mild COVID-19 (a few samples of this study predate the infection). Cell type and time point are not known. In DNA, the CDR3 is TGTGCCAGCAGCTTGACAGGGGCCGGCTACGAGCAGTACTTC. This gives the protein CASSLTGAGYEQYF. Variable domain in full (rest from reference TRBV5-4 and TRBJ2-7): ETGVTQSPTHLIKTRGQQVTLRCSSQSGHNTVSWYQQALGQGPQFIFQYYREEENGRGNFPPRFSGLQFPNYSSELNVNALELDDSALYLCASSLTGAGYEQYFGPGTRLTVT.